These 8 T cell receptor beta chains came from one sample sequenced in a study of regulatory T cells in long-lasting Graves disease. Assembly of TCR beta libraries relied on iRepertoire HTBI primers together with Arm-PCR of CDR3 regions. Using its own MiXCR run on the multiplex PCR reads, TCRdb lists one record per CDR3 protein. The sample holds about 470,000 distinct CDR3 sequences; less than 25% are singletons and the top ten take 7.8%. Described time point: persistent/refractory GD, antithyroid drugs over 5 years with positive TRAb. From PBMCs, RNA was extracted and then used to make the TCR library. Sequences were derived from peripheral blood mononuclear cells (PBMCs), sampled when the disease was refractory, from a patient treated with antithyroid drugs. These receptor sequences come from a female donor with Graves disease.

The V gene is TRBV5-6, the J gene TRBJ1-1; D is unclear. The germline gives CDR1 SGHDT, CDR2 YYEEEE. V lost 0 bases to trimming and J lost 6 bases, with 15 bases between them. This CDR3 spans 15 amino acids. The DNA for the CDR3 is TGTGCCAGCAGCTTGGTGCGGAGCTCGTGGCCTGAAGCTTTCTTT. It codes for CASSLVRSSWPEAFF.

This rearrangement joins TRBV6-2 or TRBV6-3 to TRBJ1-1; D gene unclear. Germline CDR1 is MNHEY and CDR2 is SVGEGT. The ends were cut back, 5 bases at V and 6 bases at J, with 7 bases in the middle. The CDR3 has 11 amino acids. The CDR3, as DNA: TGTGCCAGCAGTCTCGCGGCTGAAGCTTTCTTT. This gives the protein CASSLAAEAFF.

There are many counts of this clonotype. This chain connects TRBV28 to TRBJ1-1; D uncertain. The CDR3 is made up of 12 amino acids. Trimming pared 3 bases from V and 7 bases from J, leaving 9 bases between. The germline gives CDR1 MDHEN, CDR2 SYDVKM. The CDR3 DNA is TGTGCCAGCAGTTTTCAACCTTATGAAGCTTTCTTT. This encodes CASSFQPYEAFF.

The rearrangement links TRBV2 to TRBJ1-1; D call uncertain. Germline values: CDR1 SNHLY, CDR2 FYNNEI. The CDR3 loop spans 15 amino acids. V lost 5 bases, J lost 0 bases, and 13 bases lay in between. The CDR3 is CASSPPGLMNTEAFF. The CDR3 bases are TGTGCCAGCAGTCCTCCTGGACTGATGAACACTGAAGCTTTCTTT.

This clonotype was seen a handful of times. The chain employs TRBV20-1 and TRBJ2-1; 8 bases match TRBD2. Per the germline V gene, CDR1 is DFQATT and CDR2 is SNEGSKA (reference sequence). Trimming cost V 3 bases and J 6 bases; bases outside gene matches: 4. The CDR3 extends over 13 amino acids. The CDR3: CSARDGTSNEQFF. Written as DNA, the CDR3 is TGCAGTGCTAGGGACGGGACTAGCAATGAGCAGTTCTTC.

The chain has TRBV5-6 and TRBJ2-3, with D perhaps matching TRBD1 (5 bases). The germline CDR1 and CDR2 sequences are SGHDT and YYEEEE. V lost 3 bases to trimming and J lost 9 bases, with 11 bases between them. The CDR3 length is 12 residues. As DNA, the CDR3 is TGTGCCAGCAGCTCCACCCAGGGAACGCAGTATTTT. It translates to CASSSTQGTQYF.

This clonotype was seen a handful of times. The chain couples TRBV7-9 to TRBJ2-2; TRBD2 agrees at 11 bases. The CDR3 length is 16 residues. Germline V gene sequence: CDR1 SEHNR, CDR2 FQNEAQ (reference sequence). The V segment lost 6 bases and the J segment 3 bases; nucleotides outside the gene matches: 6. CDR3 region: CASSYSGREYTGELFF. CDR3 in DNA: TGTGCCAGCAGTTATAGCGGGAGGGAGTACACCGGGGAGCTGTTTTTT. Supplemented by reference TRBV7-9 and TRBJ2-2, the full variable domain reads DTGVSQNPRHKITKRGQNVTFRCDPISEHNRLYWYRQTLGQGPEFLTYFQNEAQLEKSRLLSDRFSAERPKGSFSTLEIQRTEQGDSAMYLCASSYSGREYTGELFFGEGSRLTVL.

This clonotype was recorded at least ten times. The rearrangement links TRBV29-1 to TRBJ1-6, with 9 bases matching TRBD1. Germline V gives CDR1 SQVTM, CDR2 ANQGSEA. Losses at the gene ends were 6 bases for V and 10 bases for J; bases not matched to a gene: 7. The CDR3 consists of 13 residues. CDR3 DNA: TGCAGCGTCGCCTGGACAGGGGACTCACCCCTCCACTTT. Protein sequence: CSVAWTGDSPLHF.